This TCR beta chain stems from a study of cytomegalovirus exposure and HLA in healthy donors (dated by TCRdb to about 2017). Regarding the research as a whole: An earlier analysis of 587 of the donors reported about 300 Gb of sequence data and roughly 120 million unique TCR beta sequences obtained from about 179 million T cells. About 320 gigabases of sequencing data and approximately 85 million unique TCR sequences were included in an early release covering about 620 HLA-typed donors. The genetic ancestry cluster associated with self-reported Caucasian donors included 81% of the roughly 400 genotyped donors. The aim of the study was to test whether cataloging public T cell receptors could identify signatures of past pathogen exposure. Using immunosequencing, the study profiled T cell repertoires from around 680 subjects and related those repertoires to cytomegalovirus serostatus. Besides the first cohort of roughly 660 subjects, a separate validation cohort made up of around 120 different subjects was used. To predict cytomegalovirus infection status, the study brought together high-throughput TCR immunosequencing, statistical association of individual TCRs with disease status, and machine learning. A later analysis re-examined previously published TCR beta repertoires from roughly 720 donors and added high-resolution HLA genotyping to investigate patterns of TCR occurrence. Rather than using new phenotypic data, the later analysis identified candidate immune exposures from TCR beta sequences and from how often those sequences occurred across donors. An earlier analysis of several hundred of the donors applied high-throughput TCR beta sequencing to assess whether each TCR beta V gene segment acted as functional or pseudogenic. Donor age, sex, ethnicity and CMV serostatus were compiled together with the repertoire data. In a later genetic analysis, genome-wide SNP genotypes for about three fifths of the 666 donors were used, and that subset was treated as a discovery cohort. All discovery cohort repertoires had been generated using a single sequencing platform. HLA typing included class I and class II loci at four-digit resolution. Typing coverage differed by locus: A, B, C, DRB1 and DQB1 were typed in about 629-630 donors, DQA1 in about 500, DPA1 in over 600, and DPB1 in 450 to 480. A handful of DR-DQ haplotypes were handled as single units for association and clustering because linkage in the cohort was strong. Among some 400 genotyped donors of the cohort, an average of approximately 240,000 unique TCR beta nucleotide sequences were sequenced per donor, roughly 20% of them non-productive.

From the cysteine through the phenylalanine, the CDR3 covers 15 amino acids. Just CDR3 DNA is preserved here, 45 bases in frame from base 1. The trim is 1 base for V and 0 bases for J, with a gap of 9 bases between the germline ends. The germline V gene (reference sequence) specifies SEHNR as CDR1 and FQNEAQ as CDR2. Library prep was done by the immunoSEQ multiplex PCR assay. A mixture of 60 forward primers for TCR Vbeta segments and 13 reverse primers for TCR Jbeta segments was used in the multiplex PCR. The CDR3 region of rearranged TCR beta genes was amplified from genomic DNA by a multiplex PCR assay. The amplified TCR beta libraries were sequenced on the Illumina HiSeq System as 87-base-pair reads. On the authors' methods: Across the 500 to 750 repertoires, a later analysis counted about 81 million unique TCR beta chains, some 11 million of which were shared by at least two donors. A nearest-neighbor algorithm error-corrected the raw reads and collapsed the reads into unique sequences, merging closely related sequences to remove PCR and sequencing errors. To assign V, D and J gene segments, CDR3 sequences were aligned to IMGT reference sequences. Each retained sequence needed at least a six-nucleotide match to both a V gene segment and a J gene segment. A rearrangement was called productive if the CDR3 had no stop codons and remained in frame with V and J, and every other rearrangement was called non-productive. Following IMGT convention, CDR3 was defined as the stretch from the second conserved V-encoded cysteine to the conserved J-encoded phenylalanine. Sequences without an unambiguous match to a single V gene segment were excluded from the earlier analysis of a few hundred of the donors. An earlier analysis of 550 to 650 of the donors classified V segments as functional when productive rearrangements were above 56.7% and as segregating when the standard deviation between donors was above 5%. A statistical classification framework was developed to diagnose cytomegalovirus status using the catalog of TCR beta chain sequences. V and J gene assignment, in a later analysis, came from comparing TCR nucleotide sequences with IMGT/GENE-DB human TR gene sequences. Using the TCRdist pipeline, a later analysis assigned CDR3 sequences along with most-parsimonious VDJ recombination scenarios. In a later analysis, every TCR beta chain was defined by the combination of its CDR3 amino acid sequence and its V-gene family, and reads without a unique V-gene family were dropped. To address suspected cross-contamination and a sequencing artifact, a later analysis removed 592 highly shared, low-generation-probability nucleotide sequences. In a later analysis, a clonal expansion index was calculated for each public chain from normalized within-repertoire ranks of inferred template counts. A later analysis computed generation probabilities with a VDJ recombination model fitted to out-of-frame rearrangements, and checked the results against IGoR. Hypergeometric tests were used in a later analysis to score TCR-TCR, TCR-HLA and TCR-CMV co-occurrence, with a repertoire-size bias correction applied to the TCR pairs. To estimate false discovery rates, a later analysis permuted the HLA or CMV assignments 20 times. In a later analysis, co-occurring TCRs were grouped using DBSCAN, and TCRdist sequence similarity was added for clustering within HLA-allele-positive subsets. Repertoires with fewer than 30,000 or more than 120,000 public chains were left out of co-occurrence clustering, as were a handful of repertoires with anomalous nucleotide sharing. TCRdb holds this immuneACCESS table with in-frame rearrangements only. Some clones are missing; in checked studies, unresolved V genes explain under half, and the rest has no known cause. The V and J calls and clone size were taken over from that table, and D and trimming were inferred from the DNA. The sample yields about 220,000 clones; less than 85% were counted once. Of the sample, approximately 0.6% is held by the ten largest clones.

In total, fewer than 750 healthy bone marrow donors made up the cohort. At the time of sampling, every cohort member was nominally healthy, though immune exposures that went unrecorded were likely present. The donor tested CMV seronegative and was one of the 352 seronegative cohort members. A peripheral blood sample was provided by each donor, and peripheral blood mononuclear cells were used for TCR beta sequencing. Genomic DNA extraction from the blood cell samples was performed with the Qiagen DNeasy Blood Extraction Kit. This clone was seen once. The target of this receptor is not known. Base-call qualities are not available, and no considerably larger clone is one nucleotide away. Overall study outcomes, separate from this receptor: Strong co-occurrence of HLA alleles, especially DR and DQ, made assigning TCR associations to individual alleles difficult. The cohort was sequenced for TCR beta chains only, and without alpha or paired-chain data the features that could be detected were limited. The authors suggested that the approach could potentially be extended to other disease states and immunological phenotypes. A further reported finding was that TCR beta sequences accurately predicted the HLA-A and HLA-B alleles for most subjects in the first cohort. In the study, about 150 TCR beta chains were listed as associated with cytomegalovirus. In vitro tests confirmed that a few of the cytomegalovirus-associated TCR beta chains recognize cytomegalovirus antigens. In a later analysis, most CMV-associated TCR beta chains were found to appear HLA-restricted, with HLA associations seemingly driven largely by CMV exposure. In a later analysis, about 16,000 TCR beta sequences were associated with specific HLA alleles at a false discovery rate of 0.05. A later genetic analysis reported fewer N-insertions in productive TCRs among donors in an Asian-associated ancestry cluster than the roughly 620-donor mean. Broadly in line with IMGT annotations, most TCR beta V segments showed up in productive rearrangements about 87% or about 30% of the time in an earlier analysis of roughly 590 of the donors. Roughly uniform sequencing depth across donors was assumed in presence/absence analyses, although this assumption may not hold. A later analysis found that HLA-associated TCR beta chains were more clonally expanded and had lower generation probabilities than equally common non-associated chains. According to a later analysis, parvovirus B19, influenza, CMV and Epstein-Barr virus appeared linked to several top co-occurrence clusters. Because HLA typing was missing for some donors at each locus, association tests included only the typed subset. Correlated functional status among segregating V segments might be attributable to linkage disequilibrium, but an unknown experimental factor could not be ruled out. Because the 87-base-pair reads could not distinguish some IMGT-functional V segments, including TRBV6-2 and TRBV6-3, those segments were excluded. According to a later analysis, TCR association rates differed among HLA loci, with DRB1 alleles showing the most associated TCRs and HLA-C alleles showing the fewest. Most TCR sequences were seen in very few donors, while some public TCRs were found in many individuals. The sequencing pipeline was judged likely to have produced a cluster of highly shared sequence variants as a technical artifact. In both the original and validation cohorts, the classifier was reported to diagnose cytomegalovirus status with high specificity and sensitivity. For the cohort, immune exposure information was limited to CMV serostatus. V-gene and J-gene trimming of TCR beta chains was associated with a missense DCLRE1C variant in a later genetic analysis, and the association was replicated in an independent cohort. Approximately 18 rarely observed V segments, including chromosome 9 orphons, were excluded from the earlier analysis of about 600 of the donors because counts were too low.

The clonotype originates from a man aged 18 to 29 in good health and CMV-seronegative. Recombination joined TRBV7-9 with TRBJ1-1; a confident D gene designation cannot be given. Sequencing was carried out using PBMCs. The CDR3 protein sequence reads: CASSLGAGLNTEAFF. The DNA sequence is as follows: TGTGCCAGCAGCTTAGGCGCGGGCTTGAACACTGAAGCTTTCTTT.